The rows below give T cell receptor beta chains drawn from one sample of a study of blood T cell repertoires in COVID-19. Profiling relied on immunoSEQ multiplex PCR, and the TCRdb table lists in-frame clones only, not all of them. Of roughly 250,000 clones listed, around 81% are singletons. The specimen sequenced was peripheral blood. These receptors were obtained from a woman aged 60-75 years with active or convalescent COVID-19. CDR3s include the opening cysteine and the closing phenylalanine or tryptophan.

>TRBV6-6|TRBJ2-5
CASSRPLAGVRETQYF
>TRBV6-2/TRBV6-3|TRBJ1-2
CASSYGGLGNYGYTF
>TRBV19|TRBJ1-2
CASTSTLTGSYYGYTF
>TRBV6-6|TRBJ1-1
CASSPRRGGLTRNTEAFF
>TRBV18|TRBJ1-6
CASSPQATDRGSPLHF
>TRBV7-3|TRBJ1-1
CASSLTGADTEAFF
>TRBV2|TRBJ1-5
CASRETGSGQPQHF
>TRBV30|TRBJ1-5
CAWSTGYQPQHF
>TRBV4-1|TRBJ1-2
CASSQDSGGGDGYTF
>TRBV27|TRBJ2-7
CASQAQGPYEQYF
>TRBV4-1|TRBJ1-2
CASSQDLAGANYGYTF
>TRBV28|TRBJ2-7
CASSLGGYEQYF
>TRBV6-5|TRBJ1-4
CASSNLAGAGEKLFF